The present entry profiles one T cell receptor beta chain with its context. Its recognized antigen is unknown. One base away there is no much larger clone; base qualities are not given. The sample belongs to a study of shared clonotypes between healthy human individuals (dated by TCRdb to 2020 to 2022). Regarding the study in general: A few men and a couple of women, aged 18 to 49 years, made up the cohort. Leukapheresis yielded between about 0.94 and 9 billion PBMCs per donor. To estimate repertoire size and how much clonotypes are shared between individuals, the study performed deep sequencing of blood TCR repertoires from roughly five healthy adults. Libraries were prepared and TCR repertoires were sequenced by different laboratories using diverse techniques, in order to increase sequencing depth and limit assay-specific biases.

Healthy HIV-negative adults with no recently reported acute infections or vaccinations were included as donors. Every donor was a Caucasian adult living in Nashville, Tennessee, USA. In the unsorted samples, some 100 million PBMCs were counted, and genomic DNA was extracted using the QIAamp DNA Blood Mini kit. Blood was obtained by leukapheresis, after which PBMCs were separated by Ficoll-Histopaque density gradient centrifugation and cryopreserved in liquid nitrogen vapor phase. The germline ends are 10 bases apart after V is trimmed by 1 base and J by 3 bases. The CDR3 runs 14 residues from the cysteine to the phenylalanine. The DNA shown is the 42-base CDR3, in frame from base 1. Looking up the germline V gene yields CDR1 SGHRS and CDR2 YFSETQ. Overall study results and their limits: Sampling was limited to blood, and TCR repertoires in tissue likely differ from TCR repertoires in blood. Based on pairwise subsampling, the degree of clonotype sharing among donors was expected to be affected by sequencing depth. The genetic and exposure-history diversity represented was limited by the small number of donors.

Using the deep immunoSEQ assay, TCR CDR3 regions were amplified from genomic DNA by multiplex PCR. For each cell subset, the extracted genomic DNA was distributed evenly across all wells of several immunoSEQ 96-well plates, and each plate served as one replicate. For unsorted PBMC, 300 ng of genomic DNA, equivalent to about 30,000 T cell genomes, went into each replicate PCR. Ten immunoSEQ deep assay plates were used to sequence unsorted PBMC genomic DNA. The purified libraries were quantified using a Qubit 3.0 fluorometer, sized with a Bioanalyzer 2100, and then quantified again using the KAPA Library Quantification kit. Each immunoSEQ 96-well plate was sequenced on its own single-read 150-cycle Illumina NextSeq 550 flow cell. Per the authors' processing: Because the immunoSEQ output held only junctional sequences and lacked quality scores, the filtering could not match the filtering applied to full-length reads. To assign V/J genes and CDR3, sequences were annotated using PyIR, a Python wrapper for IgBLAST v1.9, with IMGT germline references. Any read was removed if the V/J assignment was weak (E-value above 1e-6), the CDR3 was missing, or the read contained stop codons, out-of-frame junctions, or ambiguous translated residues. V3J clonotypes were defined as sequences sharing an identical inferred V gene, J gene, and CDR3 amino acid sequence. Percentage overlap between repertoires was calculated by dividing the number of shared unique clonotypes by the size of the smaller repertoire. Richness of each repertoire was evaluated using RTK rarefaction, the Chao1 estimator, and Recon v2.1 estimates of unobserved clonotypes. The clones in this table, taken by TCRdb from immuneACCESS, are in-frame only. Not every clone is retained; where verified, under half of the shortfall comes from an unresolved V gene, and the cause of the rest is unknown. The DNA gave D and trimming, while V, J and clone size come from that table. The table for this sample lists fewer than 650,000 clones; around 80% of them were counted only once. 12% of the sample is in the top ten clones.

This TCR was sampled from a woman between 40 and 50 years old in good health. Some clones in this sample may be carry-over from other donors' samples. The chain couples TRBV5-1 to TRBJ1-2; tentative D gene TRBD1, with 5 bases matching. Material for sequencing was PBMCs. CDR3 region: CASSLRGGDYGYTF. The DNA reads TGCGCCAGCAGCTTGCGGGGGGGAGACTATGGCTACACCTTC.